Listed below are T cell receptor beta chains from one sample, sequenced in a study of beta chain features in type 1 diabetes. Assay: immunoSEQ multiplex PCR; the TCRdb copy retains only in-frame clones and omits some. The table includes under 130,000 clones, approximately 30% detected once. Input material: central memory CD4+ T cells from blood. The receptor source for this set is a woman between 18 and 29 years old with type 1 diabetes. Both conserved end residues are part of each CDR3.

CDR3aa	v_gene	j_gene
CASSLQSGVYNEQFF	TRBV5-1	TRBJ2-1
CASSLQGASETQYF	TRBV5-4	TRBJ2-5
CASSVRLDSNQPQHF	TRBV10-2	TRBJ1-5
CAWSVGHAYEQYF	TRBV30	TRBJ2-7
CAWRSSGNTIYF	TRBV30	TRBJ1-3
CASSGTSGPDTQYF	TRBV7-2	TRBJ2-3
CASQQGASTNEKLFF	TRBV5-1	TRBJ1-4
CASRTGDNYGYTF	TRBV28	TRBJ1-2
CSVWTFSGGYTF	TRBV29-1	TRBJ1-2
CASSEGKRGYTF	TRBV2	TRBJ1-2
CAISAETGGREQYF	TRBV10-3	TRBJ2-7
CASSGLTLVQETQYF	TRBV10-2	TRBJ2-5
CASSESGTGGGQPQHF	TRBV25-1	TRBJ1-5
CASSQDGAGDGYTF	TRBV4-1	TRBJ1-2
CASSLRSGSSSRFNEQFF	TRBV11-1	TRBJ2-1
CASSPGLYRETQYF	TRBV18	TRBJ2-5
CASSSVGYGYTF	TRBV11-2	TRBJ1-2
CASSLGGQGRGNEQFF	TRBV5-1	TRBJ2-1
CASSAKQGAIEYF	TRBV5-1	TRBJ2-4
CASRLPTSGRDNEQFF	TRBV2	TRBJ2-1
CASRSPGLGQETQYF	TRBV6-5	TRBJ2-5
CASSDARRGSTGELFF	TRBV5-1	TRBJ2-2
CASRPDRGGGPKDEQFF	TRBV14	TRBJ2-1
CASRGQGTRGTGELFF	TRBV7-9	TRBJ2-2
CSVETSLQGTGSEQYF	TRBV29-1	TRBJ2-7